Presented here are 10 T cell receptor beta chains from one specimen sequenced in a study of cytomegalovirus exposure and HLA in healthy donors. Use of 60 Vbeta and 13 Jbeta primers characterized the PCR. The method was immunoSEQ multiplex PCR; TCRdb's version includes in-frame clones alone and lacks a portion of them. The top ten clones hold 4.4% of a sample with 150,000 to 200,000 clones, about 80% of them seen once. The sequenced sample was PBMCs. The receptors derive from a woman in her twenties or thirties in good health and CMV-seropositive.

The chain combines TRBV7-8 with TRBJ2-1, with 9 nucleotides matching TRBD1. From germline, CDR1 is SGHVS and CDR2 FQNEAQ. The CDR3 spans 16 residues. V was pared by 6 bases and J by 5 bases, with 11 bases of the junction left unmatched. This chain's CDR3 is CASRVGTGSLDNEQFF. For the CDR3, the DNA is TGTGCCAGCAGAGTAGGGACAGGGAGTCTGGACAATGAGCAGTTCTTC.

The chain uses TRBV7-8 and TRBJ2-5, with a possible D match to TRBD1 (6 bases). The J call may be mistaken, given a closer DNA end match to TRBJ2-7. This CDR3 has 15 amino acids. Per germline, CDR1 SGHVS and CDR2 FQNEAQ. CDR3 nucleotide sequence: TGTGCCAGCAGCTTAGCCCGGACAGCGACCTACGAGCAGTACTTC. Amino acid sequence: CASSLARTATYEQYF.

This clone was picked up a small number of times. The genes are TRBV9 and TRBJ2-7; perhaps TRBD1 as D (6 bases). The CDR3 consists of 16 residues. Trimming took off 0 bases at V and 2 bases at J, with 15 bases between the two ends. Germline values: CDR1 SGDLS, CDR2 YYNGEE. The CDR3 spells CASSVEGHTPTYEQYF. The CDR3 nucleotides are TGTGCCAGCAGCGTAGAGGGACACACCCCGACCTACGAGCAGTACTTC.

V gene TRBV11-2 combines with J gene TRBJ2-7; 9 bases match TRBD1. The junction had 2 bases not matched to a gene; V was cut back by 5 bases and J by 0 bases. Germline CDR1 SGHAT, CDR2 FQNNGV. This CDR3 has 14 amino acids. CDR3 coding DNA: TGTGCCAGCAGCCGACAGGGGGGCTCCTACGAGCAGTACTTC. Protein: CASSRQGGSYEQYF.

Remarks on this clone: A junction boundary mismatches the germline segment, possibly from a read error. This chain connects TRBV7-9 to TRBJ1-1; TRBD1 agrees at 8 bases. This CDR3 region has 13 residues. CDR1 SEHNR and CDR2 FQNEAQ come from the germline V gene (reference sequence). The CDR3 nucleotides are TGTTCCAGCGACAGGGGTCGGGGCACTGAAGCTTTCTTT. This encodes CSSDRGRGTEAFF.

CDR3 DNA: TGTGCCAGCAGCTGGACAGGGGGCGAAGGGACTGAAGCTTTCTTT. It encodes CASSWTGGEGTEAFF. The rearrangement links TRBV7-2 to TRBJ1-1; 11 bases line up with TRBD1. CDR3 size: 15 residues. V lost 4 bases to trimming and J lost 5 bases; unmatched junction nucleotides: 6. CDR1 and CDR2 (germline): SGHTA, FQGNSA.

This clone was seen just once. This chain joins TRBV25-1 and TRBJ2-2; 7 bases align to TRBD1. Trimming took 4 bases from V and 5 from J; bases not matched to a gene: 7. Germline loops: CDR1 MGHDK, CDR2 SYGVNS. This CDR3 region has 15 residues. The CDR3: CASSGTGEYTGELFF. CDR3 DNA: TGTGCCAGCAGTGGCACAGGGGAATATACCGGGGAGCTGTTTTTT.

The chain recombines TRBV19 with TRBJ1-5, with 7 bases that match TRBD1. J gave up 7 bases and V 6 bases, and 6 bases lay outside the gene matches. Germline V gene lookup returns CDR1 LNHDA and CDR2 SQIVND (reference sequence). This CDR3 is built from 13 residues. CDR3 DNA sequence: TGTGCCAGTAGAAAGGGGGCAGGGCAGCCCCAGCATTTT. This gives the protein CASRKGAGQPQHF.

This chain uses TRBV15 with TRBJ1-5; D is unclear. Trimming pared 3 bases from V and 4 bases from J, leaving 4 bases between. This CDR3 has 12 amino acids. Germline CDR1 and CDR2: LNHNV and YYDKDF (reference sequence). In nucleotides, the CDR3 is TGTGCCACCAGCAGCCAAAATCAGCCCCAGCATTTT. As protein: CATSSQNQPQHF.

The CDR3 loop reads CATSRDSGLLPAREQYF. The CDR3 nucleotides read TGTGCCACCAGCAGAGACTCGGGACTTCTCCCCGCTCGGGAGCAGTACTTC. The chain has TRBV15 and TRBJ2-7, with D possibly TRBD2 on 6 matching bases. This CDR3 has 17 amino acids. Germline loops: CDR1 LNHNV, CDR2 YYDKDF (reference sequence). The V and J ends lost 0 bases and 7 bases respectively, with 22 bases between them.